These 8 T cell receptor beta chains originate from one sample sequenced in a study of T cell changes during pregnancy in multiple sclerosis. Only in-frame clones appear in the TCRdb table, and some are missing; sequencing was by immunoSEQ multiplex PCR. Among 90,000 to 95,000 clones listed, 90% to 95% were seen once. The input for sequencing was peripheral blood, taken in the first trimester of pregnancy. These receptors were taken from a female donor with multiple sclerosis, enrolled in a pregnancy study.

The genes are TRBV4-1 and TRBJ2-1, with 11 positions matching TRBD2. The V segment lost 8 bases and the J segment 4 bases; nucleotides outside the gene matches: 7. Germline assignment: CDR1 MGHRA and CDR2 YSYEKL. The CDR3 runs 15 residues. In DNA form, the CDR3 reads TGCGCCAGCCTCGGACTAGCGGGCCGTTACAATGAGCAGTTCTTC. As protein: CASLGLAGRYNEQFF.

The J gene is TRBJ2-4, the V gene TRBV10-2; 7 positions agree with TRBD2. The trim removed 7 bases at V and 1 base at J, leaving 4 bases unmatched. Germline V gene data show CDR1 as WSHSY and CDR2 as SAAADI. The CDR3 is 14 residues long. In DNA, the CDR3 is TGCGCCAGCACCCCCGGGGGGGCCAAAAACATTCAGTACTTC. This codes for CASTPGGAKNIQYF.

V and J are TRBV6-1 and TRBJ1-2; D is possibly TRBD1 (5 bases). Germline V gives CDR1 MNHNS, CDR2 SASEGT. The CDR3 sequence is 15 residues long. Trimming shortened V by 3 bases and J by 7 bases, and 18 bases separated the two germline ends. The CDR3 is CASSDPGLLGGGYTF. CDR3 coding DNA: TGTGCCAGCAGTGATCCAGGGTTATTGGGAGGTGGCTACACCTTC.

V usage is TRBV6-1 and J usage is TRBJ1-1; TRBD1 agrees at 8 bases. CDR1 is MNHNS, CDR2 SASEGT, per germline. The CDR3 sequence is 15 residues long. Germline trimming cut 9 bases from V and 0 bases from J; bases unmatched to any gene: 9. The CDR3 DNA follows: TGTGCCAGTCGGACAGGGAACCTCCTGAACACTGAAGCTTTCTTT. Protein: CASRTGNLLNTEAFF.

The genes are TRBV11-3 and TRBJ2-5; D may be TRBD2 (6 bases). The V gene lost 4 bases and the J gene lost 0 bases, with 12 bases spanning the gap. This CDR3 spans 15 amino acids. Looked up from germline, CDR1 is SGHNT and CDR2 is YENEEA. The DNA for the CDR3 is TGTGCCAGCAGCTCTAGTGGGGACTACCAAGAGACCCAGTACTTC. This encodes CASSSSGDYQETQYF. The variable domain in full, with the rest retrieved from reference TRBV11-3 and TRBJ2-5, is EAGVVQSPRYKIIEKKQPVAFWCNPISGHNTLYWYLQNLGQGPELLIRYENEEAVDDSQLPKDRFSAERLKGVDSTLKIQPAELGDSAVYLCASSSSGDYQETQYFGPGTRLLVL.

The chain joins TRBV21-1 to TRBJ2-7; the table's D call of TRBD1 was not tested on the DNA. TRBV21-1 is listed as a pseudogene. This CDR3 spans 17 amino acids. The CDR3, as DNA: TGTGCCAGCAGCCCTCGTCACCGACAGGGCCCTTTCTACGAGCAGTACTTC. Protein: CASSPRHRQGPFYEQYF.

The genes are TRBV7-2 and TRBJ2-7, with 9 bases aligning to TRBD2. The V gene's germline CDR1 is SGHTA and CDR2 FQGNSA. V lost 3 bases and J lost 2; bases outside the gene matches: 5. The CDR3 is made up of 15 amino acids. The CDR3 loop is CASSFYSGGPYEQYF. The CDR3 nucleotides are TGTGCCAGCAGCTTTTATAGCGGGGGCCCCTACGAGCAGTACTTC.

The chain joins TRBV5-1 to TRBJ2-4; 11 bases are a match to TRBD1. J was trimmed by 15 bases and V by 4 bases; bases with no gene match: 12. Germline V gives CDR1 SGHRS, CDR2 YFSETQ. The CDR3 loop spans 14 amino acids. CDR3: CASSILGTGGNRYF. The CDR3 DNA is TGCGCCAGCAGCATTCTCGGGACAGGGGGAAATCGGTACTTC.